This TCR beta chain was documented in a study of T cell clonality in common variable immunodeficiency. Study-wide points: Reportedly, TCR beta sequences from common variable immunodeficiency showed fewer deletions and N-nucleotide insertions.

J was trimmed by 2 bases and V by 3 bases; bases with no gene match: 11. CDR1 is KGHSH, CDR2 LQKENI, per germline. The CDR3 consists of 18 residues. This clone was picked up a small number of times. Its specificity is unknown. With the read ending 3 residues before the CDR3 end, the germline J gene is used to fill in that end. Using immunoSEQ multiplex PCR, the repertoire was profiled, and TCRdb retains in-frame clones only, with some absent. The sample presents roughly 42,000 clones, none singletons. The sequencing sample was made of peripheral blood mononuclear cells. The receptor was isolated from a human donor with common variable immunodeficiency. V is TRBV18 and J is TRBJ2-2; 8 bases are shared with TRBD1. The CDR3 reads CASSPFPLGTGNTGELFF. The part of the CDR3 DNA that was read is TGTGCCAGCTCACCTTTCCCCTTGGGGACAGGCAACACCGGGGAG.